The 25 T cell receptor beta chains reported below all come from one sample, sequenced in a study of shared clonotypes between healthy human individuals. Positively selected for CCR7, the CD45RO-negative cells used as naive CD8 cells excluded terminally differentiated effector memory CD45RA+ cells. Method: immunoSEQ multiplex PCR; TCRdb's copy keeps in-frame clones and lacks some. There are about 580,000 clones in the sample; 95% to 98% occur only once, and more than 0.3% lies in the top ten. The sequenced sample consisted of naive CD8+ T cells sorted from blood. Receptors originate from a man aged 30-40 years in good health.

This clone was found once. In DNA, the CDR3 is TGTGCCAGCAGTCTAGCGGGGGGAAGCGAGCAGTACTTC. This sequence encodes CASSLAGGSEQYF. This chain connects TRBV27 to TRBJ2-7; 11 bases match TRBD2. The ends lost 5 bases at V and 6 bases at J; junction bases unmatched: 3. Germline V gives CDR1 MNHEY, CDR2 SMNVEV (reference sequence). CDR3 length equals 13 residues.

The CDR3: CASSVLASEQFF. The CDR3, as DNA: TGTGCCAGCAGTGTTTTGGCAAGTGAGCAGTTCTTC. The chain couples TRBV6-1 to TRBJ2-1, with no clear D. Trimming left V 4 bases short and J 9 bases short, with 10 bases between. The CDR3 runs to 12 residues. Per the germline V gene, CDR1 is MNHNS and CDR2 is SASEGT.

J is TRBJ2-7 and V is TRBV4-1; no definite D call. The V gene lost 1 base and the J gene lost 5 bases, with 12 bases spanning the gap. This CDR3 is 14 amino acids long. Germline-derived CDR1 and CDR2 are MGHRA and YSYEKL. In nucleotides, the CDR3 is TGCGCCAGCAGCCAAGTTTCAGGCACTGACGAGCAGTACTTC. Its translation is CASSQVSGTDEQYF.

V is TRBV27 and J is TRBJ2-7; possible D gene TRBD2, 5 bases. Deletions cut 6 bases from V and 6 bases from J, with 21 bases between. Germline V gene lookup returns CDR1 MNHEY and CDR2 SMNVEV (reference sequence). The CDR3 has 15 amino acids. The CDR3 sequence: CASSIGLAPLREQYF. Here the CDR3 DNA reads TGTGCCAGCAGCATCGGACTGGCCCCCCTCCGCGAGCAGTACTTC.

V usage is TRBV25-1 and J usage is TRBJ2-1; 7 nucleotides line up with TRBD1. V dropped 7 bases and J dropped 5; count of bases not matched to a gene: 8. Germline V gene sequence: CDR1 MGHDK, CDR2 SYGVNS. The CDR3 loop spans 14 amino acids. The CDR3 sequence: CASIGGQRDNEQFF. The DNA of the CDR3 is TGTGCCAGCATAGGGGGACAGAGGGACAATGAGCAGTTCTTC. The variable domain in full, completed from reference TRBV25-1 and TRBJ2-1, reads EADIYQTPRYLVIGTGKKITLECSQTMGHDKMYWYQQDPGMELHLIHYSYGVNSTEKGDLSSESTVSRIRTEHFPLTLESARPSHTSQYLCASIGGQRDNEQFFGPGTRLTVL.

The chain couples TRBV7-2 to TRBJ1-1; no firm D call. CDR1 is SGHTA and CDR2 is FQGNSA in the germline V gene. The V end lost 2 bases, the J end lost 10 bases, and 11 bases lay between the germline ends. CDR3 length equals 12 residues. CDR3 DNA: TGTGCCAGCAGCTTAACCCCCCGGGTAGCTTTCTTT. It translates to CASSLTPRVAFF.

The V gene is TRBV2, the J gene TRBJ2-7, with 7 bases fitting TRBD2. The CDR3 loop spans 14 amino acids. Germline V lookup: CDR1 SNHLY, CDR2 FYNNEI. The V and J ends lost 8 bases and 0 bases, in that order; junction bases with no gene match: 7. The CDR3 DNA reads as TGTGCCAGCTTAGGGTCGGGGGGCTCCTACGAGCAGTACTTC. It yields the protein CASLGSGGSYEQYF.

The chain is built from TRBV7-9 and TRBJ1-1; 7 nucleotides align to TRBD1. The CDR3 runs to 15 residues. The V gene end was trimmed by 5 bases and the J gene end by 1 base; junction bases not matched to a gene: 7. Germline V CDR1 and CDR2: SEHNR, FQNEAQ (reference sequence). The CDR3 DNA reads TGTGCCAGCAGCGCTCGACAGGGAGAGAACACTGAAGCTTTCTTT. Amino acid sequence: CASSARQGENTEAFF.

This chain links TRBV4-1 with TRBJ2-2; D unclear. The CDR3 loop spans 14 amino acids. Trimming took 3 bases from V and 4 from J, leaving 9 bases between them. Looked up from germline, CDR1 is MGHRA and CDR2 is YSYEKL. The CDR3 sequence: CASSQGFVTGELFF. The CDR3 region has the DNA TGCGCCAGCAGCCAGGGCTTTGTCACCGGGGAGCTGTTTTTT.

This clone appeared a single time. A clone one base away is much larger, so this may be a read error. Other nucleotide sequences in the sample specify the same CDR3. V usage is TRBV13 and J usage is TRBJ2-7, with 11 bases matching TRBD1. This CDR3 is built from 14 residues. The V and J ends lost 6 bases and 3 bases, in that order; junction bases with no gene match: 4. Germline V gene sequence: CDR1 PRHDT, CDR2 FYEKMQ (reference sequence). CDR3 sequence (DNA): TGTGCCAGCAGTTCCGGGACAGGGGGCTACGAGCAGTACTTC. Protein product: CASSSGTGGYEQYF. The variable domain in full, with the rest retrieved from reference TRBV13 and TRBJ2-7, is AAGVIQSPRHLIKEKRETATLKCYPIPRHDTVYWYQQGPGQDPQFLISFYEKMQSDKGSIPDRFSAQQFSDYHSELNMSSLELGDSALYFCASSSGTGGYEQYFGPGTRLTVT.

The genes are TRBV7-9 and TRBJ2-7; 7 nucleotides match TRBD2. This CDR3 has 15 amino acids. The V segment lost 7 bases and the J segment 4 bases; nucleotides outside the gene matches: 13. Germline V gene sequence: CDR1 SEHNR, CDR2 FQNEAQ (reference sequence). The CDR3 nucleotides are TGTGCCAGCAACCCCAGGAGCGGGGCAATATACGAGCAGTACTTC. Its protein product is CASNPRSGAIYEQYF.

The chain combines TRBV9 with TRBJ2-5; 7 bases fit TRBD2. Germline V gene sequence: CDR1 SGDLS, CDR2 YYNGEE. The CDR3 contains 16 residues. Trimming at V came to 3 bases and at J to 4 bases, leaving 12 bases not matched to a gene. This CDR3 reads CASSGGGSAPRETQYF. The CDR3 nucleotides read TGTGCCAGCAGCGGGGGGGGAAGCGCCCCGCGAGAGACCCAGTACTTC.

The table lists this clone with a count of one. The CDR3 reads CASSEDTGLNTEAFF. CDR3 DNA: TGTGCCAGCAGTGAGGACACAGGCCTAAACACTGAAGCTTTCTTT. The chain joins TRBV6-1 to TRBJ1-1; D might be TRBD1 (5 bases). Trimming stripped 3 bases from V and 2 bases from J, with 13 bases between. Germline V gene data show CDR1 as MNHNS and CDR2 as SASEGT. CDR3 length: 15 amino acids.

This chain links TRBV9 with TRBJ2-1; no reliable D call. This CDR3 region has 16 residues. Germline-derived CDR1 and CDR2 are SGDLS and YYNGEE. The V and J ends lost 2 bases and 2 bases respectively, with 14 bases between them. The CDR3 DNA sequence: TGTGCCAGCAGCGTCCTAATCTCTCCCACCTACAATGAGCAGTTCTTC. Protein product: CASSVLISPTYNEQFF.

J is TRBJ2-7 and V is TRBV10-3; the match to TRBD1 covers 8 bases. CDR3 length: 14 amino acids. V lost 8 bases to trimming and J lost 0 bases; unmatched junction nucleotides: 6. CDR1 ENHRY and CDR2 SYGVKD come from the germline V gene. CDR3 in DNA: TGTGCCATCCAAGGACAGGGTGGCTCCTACGAGCAGTACTTC. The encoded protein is CAIQGQGGSYEQYF.

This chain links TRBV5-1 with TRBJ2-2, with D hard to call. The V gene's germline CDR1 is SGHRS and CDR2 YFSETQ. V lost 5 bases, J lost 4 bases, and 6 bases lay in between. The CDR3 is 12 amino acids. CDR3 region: CASRQGTGELFF. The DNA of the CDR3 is TGCGCCAGCAGACAAGGCACCGGGGAGCTGTTTTTT.

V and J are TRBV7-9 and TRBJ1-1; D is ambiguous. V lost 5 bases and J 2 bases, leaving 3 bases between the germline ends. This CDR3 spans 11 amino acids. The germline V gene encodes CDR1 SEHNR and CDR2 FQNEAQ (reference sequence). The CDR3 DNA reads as TGTGCCAGCAGCACCAACACTGAAGCTTTCTTT. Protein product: CASSTNTEAFF.

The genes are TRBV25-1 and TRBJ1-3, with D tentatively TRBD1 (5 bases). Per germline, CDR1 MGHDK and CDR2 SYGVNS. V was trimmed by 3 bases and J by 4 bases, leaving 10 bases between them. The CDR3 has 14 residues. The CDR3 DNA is TGTGCCAGCAGTGACCAGGGAAGAGGAAACACCATATATTTT. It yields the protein CASSDQGRGNTIYF.

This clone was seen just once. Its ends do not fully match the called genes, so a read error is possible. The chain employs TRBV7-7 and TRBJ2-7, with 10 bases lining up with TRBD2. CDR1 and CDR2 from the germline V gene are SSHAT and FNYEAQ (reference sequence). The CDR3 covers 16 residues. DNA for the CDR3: TGTGCTAGCAGCCCCGGGGTAGCGGGAGGTACCTACGAGCAGTACTTC. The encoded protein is CASSPGVAGGTYEQYF.

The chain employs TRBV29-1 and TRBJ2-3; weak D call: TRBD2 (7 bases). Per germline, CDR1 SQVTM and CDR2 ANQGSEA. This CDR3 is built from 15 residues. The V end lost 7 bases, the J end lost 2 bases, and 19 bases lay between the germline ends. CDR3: CSARGGENPTDTQYF. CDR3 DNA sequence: TGCAGCGCTAGAGGGGGGGAAAACCCCACAGATACGCAGTATTTT.

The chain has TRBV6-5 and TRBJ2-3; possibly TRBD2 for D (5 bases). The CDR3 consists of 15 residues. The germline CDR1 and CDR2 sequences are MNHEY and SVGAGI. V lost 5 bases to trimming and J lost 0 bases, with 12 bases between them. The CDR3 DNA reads TGTGCCAGCAGTGGAACCGGGGAAAGCACAGATACGCAGTATTTT. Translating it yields CASSGTGESTDTQYF.

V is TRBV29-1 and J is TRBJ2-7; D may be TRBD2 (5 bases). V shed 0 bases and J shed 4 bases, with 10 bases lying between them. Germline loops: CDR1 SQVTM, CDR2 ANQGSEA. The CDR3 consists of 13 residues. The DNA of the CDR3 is TGCAGCGTTGAAGACGGGATAAGTTACGAGCAGTACTTC. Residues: CSVEDGISYEQYF.

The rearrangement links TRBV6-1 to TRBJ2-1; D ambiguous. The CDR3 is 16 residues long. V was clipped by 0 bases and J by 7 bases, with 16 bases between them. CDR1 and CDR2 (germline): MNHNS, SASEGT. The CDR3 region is CASSEANSKVGNEQFF. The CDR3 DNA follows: TGTGCCAGCAGTGAAGCTAACAGTAAGGTGGGGAATGAGCAGTTCTTC.

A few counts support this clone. CDR3 DNA sequence: TGTGCCAGCAGCTACGGGACTAGCCAGCAGTTCTTC. This encodes CASSYGTSQQFF. This sequence joins TRBV9 and TRBJ2-1, with 9 nucleotides matching TRBD2. The CDR3 consists of 12 residues. The germline CDR1 and CDR2 sequences are SGDLS and YYNGEE. V trimming: 4 bases; J trimming: 11 bases; junction bases outside the gene matches: 4.

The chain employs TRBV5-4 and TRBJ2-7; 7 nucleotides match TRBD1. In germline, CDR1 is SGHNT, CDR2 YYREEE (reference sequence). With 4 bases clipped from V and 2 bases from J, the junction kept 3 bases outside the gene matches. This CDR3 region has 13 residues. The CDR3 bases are TGTGCCAGCAGCCCCGGGACAGCCTACGAGCAGTACTTC. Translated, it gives CASSPGTAYEQYF.